Presented here are 18 T cell receptor beta chains from one specimen sequenced in a study of blood T cell repertoires in COVID-19. Sequenced by immunoSEQ multiplex PCR; TCRdb stores in-frame clones only, minus some. The sample has about 140,000 clones, approximately 84% seen once; the top ten hold 3.5% to 4.5%. The sequencing sample was made of peripheral blood. These receptors all stem from a woman aged 55-69 years with acute or convalescent COVID-19.

The chain recombines TRBV3-1 (or the pseudogene TRBV3-2) with TRBJ2-7; tentative D call: TRBD1 (5 bases). Trimming pared 1 base from V and 3 bases from J, leaving 13 bases between. Germline V gene lookup returns CDR1 LGHDT and CDR2 YNNKEL (reference sequence). The CDR3 covers 15 residues. In DNA form, the CDR3 reads TGTGCCAGCAGCCAAGGGGTGGGGCGGAGCTACGAGCAGTACTTC. It translates to CASSQGVGRSYEQYF.

The chain is built from TRBV11-3 and TRBJ2-5; 7 nucleotides match TRBD1. The CDR3 loop spans 16 amino acids. Germline CDR1 reads SGHNT; CDR2 reads YENEEA. J lost 2 bases, V lost 1 base, and 7 bases had no gene match. This CDR3 reads CASSLVGRGLQETQYF. The DNA for the CDR3 is TGTGCCAGCAGCTTAGTGGGCAGGGGGTTGCAAGAGACCCAGTACTTC.

The chain recombines TRBV11-2 with TRBJ2-3; D is perhaps TRBD2 (6 bases). The CDR3 extends over 14 amino acids. Trimming cost V 1 base and J 4 bases, with 9 bases left between them. CDR1 is SGHAT, CDR2 FQNNGV, per germline. The CDR3 region has the DNA TGTGCCAGCAGCTTAGGGGGGAGGCCAGATACGCAGTATTTT. It translates to CASSLGGRPDTQYF.

The genes are TRBV10-1 and TRBJ2-2, with 11 positions matching TRBD2. The junction had 7 bases not matched to a gene; V was cut back by 3 bases and J by 4 bases. Germline CDR1 WNHNN, CDR2 SYGVQD (reference sequence). The CDR3 contains 17 residues. CDR3 loop: CASSDWLAGGITGELFF. CDR3 sequence (DNA): TGCGCCAGCAGTGACTGGCTAGCGGGAGGAATCACCGGGGAGCTGTTTTTT.

The chain combines TRBV19 with TRBJ1-1, with a weak D call TRBD1 (6 bases). This CDR3 has 15 amino acids. The germline V gene has CDR1 LNHDA and CDR2 SQIVND (reference sequence). The V gene lost 3 bases and the J gene lost 4 bases, with 15 bases spanning the gap. CDR3 loop: CASSMGAGVPTEAFF. DNA of the CDR3: TGTGCCAGTAGTATGGGGGCAGGGGTCCCCACTGAAGCTTTCTTT.

The chain employs TRBV5-5 and TRBJ2-5, with no clear D. The CDR3 loop spans 13 amino acids. Germline CDR1 and CDR2: SGHKS and YYEKEE (reference sequence). V lost 4 bases to trimming and J lost 5 bases, with 12 bases between them. As DNA, the CDR3 is TGTGCCAGCAGCGAATCACTCCCGGAGACCCAGTACTTC. As protein: CASSESLPETQYF.

The chain couples TRBV3-1 (or the pseudogene TRBV3-2) to TRBJ2-5, with D unresolved. V gave up 0 bases and J gave up 0 bases, with 5 bases separating them. The CDR3 covers 14 residues. CDR1 is LGHDT, CDR2 YNNKEL, per germline (reference sequence). The CDR3 protein is CASSQDRYQETQYF. Written as DNA, the CDR3 is TGTGCCAGCAGCCAAGACAGGTACCAAGAGACCCAGTACTTC.

This rearrangement joins TRBV28 to TRBJ1-1, with D possibly being TRBD1 (5 bases). V lost 7 bases to trimming and J lost 6 bases, with 21 bases between them. The germline gives CDR1 MDHEN, CDR2 SYDVKM. This CDR3 contains 15 residues. In DNA form, the CDR3 reads TGTGCCAGCACCGCTGGGGCTCGGCCAGACTCTGAAGCTTTCTTT. Amino acids: CASTAGARPDSEAFF.

The CDR3 here is CSVFPRDQPYEQYF. The CDR3, as DNA: TGCAGCGTTTTTCCCCGGGATCAACCCTACGAGCAGTACTTC. J is TRBJ2-7 and V is TRBV29-1, with D possibly being TRBD2 (5 bases). The ends were cut back, 5 bases at V and 2 bases at J, with 16 bases in the middle. This CDR3 has 14 amino acids. The germline V gene has CDR1 SQVTM and CDR2 ANQGSEA.

The sample holds one count of this clone. V usage is TRBV7-3 and J usage is TRBJ1-2; 7 bases map to TRBD1. Germline assignment: CDR1 SGHTA and CDR2 FQGTGA. The CDR3 is 14 residues long. With 5 bases clipped from V and 7 bases from J, the junction kept 10 bases outside the gene matches. The CDR3, as DNA: TGTGCCAGCAGCCCCGACAGGGCCGTAGGTGGCTACACCTTC. It is translated as CASSPDRAVGGYTF.

The V gene is TRBV2, the J gene TRBJ2-3, with 11 bases that match TRBD1. The germline CDR1 and CDR2 sequences are SNHLY and FYNNEI. The ends lost 6 bases at V and 3 bases at J; junction bases unmatched: 5. The CDR3 runs 15 residues. CDR3 sequence: CASRGGQGATDTQYF. Here the CDR3 DNA reads TGTGCCAGCAGAGGAGGACAGGGGGCGACAGATACGCAGTATTTT.

CDR3 bases: TGTGCCAGCAGTTTATCCCCACGAGGAGCCTACGAGCAGTACTTC. Amino acids: CASSLSPRGAYEQYF. This chain links TRBV27 with TRBJ2-7, with D unclear. The germline CDR1 and CDR2 sequences are MNHEY and SMNVEV (reference sequence). V lost 0 bases, J lost 2 bases, and 11 bases lay in between. The CDR3 totals 15 residues.

This clone was counted between two and nine times. The chain recombines TRBV19 with TRBJ1-5; unclear D gene. CDR1 LNHDA and CDR2 SQIVND come from the germline V gene (reference sequence). This CDR3 is 13 amino acids long. Deletions cut 4 bases from V and 2 bases from J, with 6 bases between. CDR3 DNA: TGTGCCAGTAGTAACCAGGGCAATCAGCCCCAGCATTTT. Its protein product is CASSNQGNQPQHF. Using reference TRBV19 and TRBJ1-5 for the parts outside the CDR3, the full variable domain is DGGITQSPKYLFRKEGQNVTLSCEQNLNHDAMYWYRQDPGQGLRLIYYSQIVNDFQKGDIAEGYSVSREKKESFPLTVTSAQKNPTAFYLCASSNQGNQPQHFGDGTRLSIL.

The rearrangement joins TRBV24-1 to TRBJ2-3; the D gene is possibly TRBD1 (6 bases). The CDR3 runs 14 residues. Germline V gives CDR1 KGHDR, CDR2 SFDVKD. With 1 base removed from V and 3 bases from J, the gap between germline ends came to 7 bases. The CDR3 loop is CATSDFQGTDTQYF. DNA for the CDR3: TGTGCCACCAGTGATTTTCAGGGGACAGATACGCAGTATTTT.

This clone was seen a single time. CDR3 amino acids: CASSPSGITNEQFF. In nucleotides, the CDR3 is TGTGCCAGCAGCCCCTCCGGGATCACCAATGAGCAGTTCTTC. The chain has TRBV7-9 and TRBJ2-1; possible D gene TRBD2, 5 bases. The V gene's germline CDR1 is SEHNR and CDR2 FQNEAQ (reference sequence). The CDR3 loop spans 14 amino acids. V was shortened by 5 bases and J by 6 bases, with 14 bases between the two germline ends. The full variable domain, completed using reference TRBV7-9 and TRBJ2-1, is DTGVSQNPRHKITKRGQNVTFRCDPISEHNRLYWYRQTLGQGPEFLTYFQNEAQLEKSRLLSDRFSAERPKGSFSTLEIQRTEQGDSAMYLCASSPSGITNEQFFGPGTRLTVL.

On this clone: One junction end does not reproduce the germline sequence, and a read error may be involved. The V call is TRBV7-7, the J call TRBJ2-6; TRBD2 is a possible D gene (5 bases). Germline lookup yields CDR1 SSHAT and CDR2 FNYEAQ (reference sequence). This CDR3 contains 15 residues. The CDR3 spells CASSPGWRGANVLTF. CDR3 nucleotide sequence: TGTGCTAGCAGCCCTGGGTGGAGGGGGGCCAACGTCCTGACTTTC.

The J gene is TRBJ1-1, the V gene TRBV6-6; 9 nucleotides match TRBD1. Germline loops: CDR1 MNHNY, CDR2 SVGAGI (reference sequence). The ends lost 5 bases at V and 6 bases at J; junction bases unmatched: 10. The CDR3 has 15 residues. The CDR3 is CASSNPPGQGPEAFF. Here the CDR3 DNA reads TGTGCCAGCAGTAACCCCCCGGGACAGGGCCCTGAAGCTTTCTTT.

The chain carries TRBV27 and TRBJ2-7, with TRBD1 matching 9 bases. Trimming removed 5 bases from V and 2 bases from J; junction bases left unmatched: 1. The CDR3 has 13 residues. CDR1 and CDR2 (germline): MNHEY, SMNVEV (reference sequence). In DNA, the CDR3 is TGTGCCAGCAGTACAGGGGGCACCTACGAGCAGTACTTC. It codes for CASSTGGTYEQYF.